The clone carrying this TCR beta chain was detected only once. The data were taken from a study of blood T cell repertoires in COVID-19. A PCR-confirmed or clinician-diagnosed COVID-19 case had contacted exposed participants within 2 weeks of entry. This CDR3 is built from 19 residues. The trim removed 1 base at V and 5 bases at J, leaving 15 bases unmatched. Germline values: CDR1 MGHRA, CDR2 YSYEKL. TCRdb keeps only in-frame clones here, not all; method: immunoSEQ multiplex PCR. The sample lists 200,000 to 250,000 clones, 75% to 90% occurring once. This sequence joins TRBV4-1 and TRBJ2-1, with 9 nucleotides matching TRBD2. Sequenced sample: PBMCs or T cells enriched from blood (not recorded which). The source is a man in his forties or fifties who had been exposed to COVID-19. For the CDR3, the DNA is TGCGCCAGCAGCCAAGTATTAGCGGGAGTCACCCCTCGGAACAATGAGCAGTTCTTC. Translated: CASSQVLAGVTPRNNEQFF.